This T cell receptor (beta chain) was identified during a study of glioma-infiltrating T cells after dendritic cell vaccination. The wider study: Monocyte-derived dendritic cells, cultured 7 to 8 days with IL-4 and GM-CSF, were pulsed with autologous tumor lysate. Dendritic cell vaccine was injected intradermally three times, biweekly.

With V trimmed by 2 bases and J by 5 bases, 19 bases remained unmatched. This CDR3 region has 19 residues. In germline, CDR1 is SGHRS, CDR2 YFSETQ. Before vaccination, two weeks after the third vaccination, and at progression, PBMC were collected. Some clones are missing from TCRdb's copy, which holds only in-frame ones; the method was immunoSEQ multiplex PCR. The sample yields about 92,000 clones, 85% to 90% seen once. This material consisted of blood, taken before dendritic cell vaccination. The origin of this receptor is a human donor with glioblastoma. The rearrangement links TRBV5-1 to TRBJ2-7; 10 nucleotides agree with TRBD1. The DNA of the CDR3 is TGCGCCAGCAGCTTCGTGCCGGGACAGGGGCTTCGGGATAGGAACGAGCAGTACTTC. Protein product: CASSFVPGQGLRDRNEQYF.